What follows is one T cell receptor (beta chain) and its context. The data stem from a study of control samples from healthy donors and cancer patients. Profiled with immunoSEQ multiplex PCR; TCRdb holds only in-frame clones, not every one. In the table there are about 40,000 clones, more than 85% of which are singletons. Germline V gene sequence: CDR1 SGDLS, CDR2 YYNGEE. The V end lost 0 bases, the J end lost 5 bases, and 17 bases lay between the germline ends. The length of the CDR3 is 16 residues. This TCR came from a woman aged 45-60 years in good health. The specimen was blood. The chain uses TRBV9 and TRBJ2-5; maybe TRBD1 (7 bases). This CDR3 is CASSVGIRGEAETQYF. The CDR3 bases are TGTGCCAGCAGCGTAGGTATCAGGGGGGAGGCGGAGACCCAGTACTTC.